These 17 T cell receptor beta chains came from one sample sequenced in a study of T cell responses to AZD1222 COVID-19 vaccine. The repertoire was sequenced with immunoSEQ multiplex PCR; TCRdb's copy has only in-frame clones and lacks some. The sample consists of approximately 80,000 clones, 70% to 90% of them appearing once. This material consisted of peripheral blood, taken 28 days after the second AZD1222 dose. The source is an adult who received the AZD1222 COVID-19 vaccine.

The CDR3 nucleotides are TGTGCCAGCAGCCCTTACGTTCCCGGGGAGCTGTTTTTT. It encodes CASSPYVPGELFF. V and J are TRBV7-3 and TRBJ2-2; D ambiguous. V was trimmed by 5 bases and J by 6 bases, leaving 10 bases between them. CDR1 and CDR2 (germline): SGHTA, FQGTGA. This CDR3 is built from 13 residues.

The V and J genes are TRBV6-5 and TRBJ1-1; TRBD1 might be the D (5 bases). This CDR3 is built from 12 residues. With 6 bases removed from V and 3 bases from J, the gap between germline ends came to 8 bases. CDR1 and CDR2 from the germline V gene are MNHEY and SVGAGI. CDR3 sequence: CASRGDYTEAFF. The CDR3, as DNA: TGTGCCAGCAGGGGGGACTACACTGAAGCTTTCTTT.

This clone was counted between two and nine times. The chain links TRBV7-2 to TRBJ2-2, with D possibly called TRBD1 or TRBD2 (5 bases each). The V end lost 3 bases, the J end lost 7 bases, and 15 bases lay between the germline ends. Germline V gene lookup returns CDR1 SGHTA and CDR2 FQGNSA. This CDR3 is built from 15 residues. The CDR3 spells CASSFTGTKGGELFF. In nucleotides, the CDR3 is TGTGCCAGCAGCTTCACGGGGACGAAAGGCGGGGAGCTGTTTTTT.

The V gene is TRBV10-2, the J gene TRBJ2-2; D is unresolved. Deletions cut 6 bases from V and 1 base from J, with 9 bases between. The CDR3 contains 14 residues. Germline V gene sequence: CDR1 WSHSY, CDR2 SAAADI. CDR3 in amino acids: CASRRQQNTGELFF. The CDR3 DNA reads as TGCGCCAGCAGGAGGCAGCAGAACACCGGGGAGCTGTTTTTT.

The J gene is TRBJ2-3, the V gene TRBV11-2; weak D call: TRBD1 (5 bases). The V end lost 1 base, the J end lost 2 bases, and 13 bases lay between the germline ends. Germline V gene lookup returns CDR1 SGHAT and CDR2 FQNNGV. This CDR3 is built from 16 residues. CDR3 loop: CASSLGGRAFTDTQYF. CDR3 nucleotide sequence: TGTGCCAGCAGCTTAGGAGGCAGGGCCTTCACAGATACGCAGTATTTT.

The chain employs TRBV28 and TRBJ1-2; unclear D gene. The germline V gene has CDR1 MDHEN and CDR2 SYDVKM. V lost 3 bases to trimming and J lost 6 bases, with 11 bases between them. The CDR3 consists of 13 residues. The CDR3 spells CASSFGPRNGYTF. Written as DNA, the CDR3 is TGTGCCAGCAGTTTCGGACCTAGGAATGGCTACACCTTC.

V and J are TRBV6-1 and TRBJ2-7, with D hard to call. Trimming removed 3 bases from V and 4 bases from J, with 7 bases in between. CDR1 and CDR2 from the germline V gene are MNHNS and SASEGT. This CDR3 comprises 12 residues. In DNA form, the CDR3 reads TGTGCCAGCAGTGATATCAGGTACGAGCAGTACTTC. The encoded protein is CASSDIRYEQYF.

The chain is built from TRBV5-1 and TRBJ1-3; D gene ambiguous. In germline, CDR1 is SGHRS, CDR2 YFSETQ. The CDR3 length is 14 residues. Deletions cut 3 bases from V and 4 bases from J, with 11 bases between. CDR3 residues: CASSSPGRGNTIYF. The CDR3 nucleotides are TGCGCCAGCAGCTCCCCGGGAAGAGGAAACACCATATATTTT. Full variable domain (missing parts from reference TRBV5-1 and TRBJ1-3): KAGVTQTPRYLIKTRGQQVTLSCSPISGHRSVSWYQQTPGQGLQFLFEYFSETQRNKGNFPGRFSGRQFSNSRSEMNVSTLELGDSALYLCASSSPGRGNTIYFGEGSWLTVV.

The genes are TRBV25-1 and TRBJ2-1; D is uncertain. Germline V lookup: CDR1 MGHDK, CDR2 SYGVNS. Trimming pared 3 bases from V and 7 bases from J, leaving 4 bases between. This CDR3 has 11 amino acids. In nucleotides, the CDR3 is TGTGCCAGCAGTGACGCTAATGAGCAGTTCTTC. Protein product: CASSDANEQFF. Combining the CDR3 with reference TRBV25-1 and TRBJ2-1 gives the whole variable domain EADIYQTPRYLVIGTGKKITLECSQTMGHDKMYWYQQDPGMELHLIHYSYGVNSTEKGDLSSESTVSRIRTEHFPLTLESARPSHTSQYLCASSDANEQFFGPGTRLTVL.

This clone is a singleton in its sample. This chain joins TRBV15 and TRBJ1-2, with D tentatively TRBD1 (5 bases). V dropped 5 bases and J dropped 5 bases, with 12 bases sitting between them. The CDR3 has 13 residues. The germline gives CDR1 LNHNV, CDR2 YYDKDF (reference sequence). CDR3 region: CATSSGRVYGYTF. The CDR3 DNA sequence: TGTGCCACCAGCTCCGGCAGGGTTTATGGCTACACCTTC.

J is TRBJ2-2 and V is TRBV9; 7 bases line up with TRBD1. V lost 5 bases, J lost 4 bases, and 5 bases stayed unmatched. The germline gives CDR1 SGDLS, CDR2 YYNGEE. This CDR3 region has 14 residues. In nucleotides, the CDR3 is TGTGCCAGCAGTGTTGACAGGGTCACCGGGGAGCTGTTTTTT. Translation gives CASSVDRVTGELFF.

The chain joins TRBV3-1 (or the pseudogene TRBV3-2) to TRBJ2-1; tentative D call: TRBD1 (5 bases). This CDR3 spans 13 amino acids. CDR1 is LGHDT and CDR2 is YNNKEL in the germline V gene (reference sequence). The germline V and J ends were trimmed by 0 bases and 7 bases, with 7 bases remaining between them. DNA for the CDR3: TGTGCCAGCAGCCAAGACAGGGAAAATGAGCAGTTCTTC. Its translation is CASSQDRENEQFF.

The chain uses TRBV6-5 and TRBJ1-2; possible D gene TRBD1, 5 bases. Trimming took off 6 bases at V and 9 bases at J, with 11 bases between the two ends. CDR1 MNHEY and CDR2 SVGAGI come from the germline V gene. This CDR3 contains 11 residues. The CDR3 coding sequence is TGTGCCAGCAGAAAAGACAGACGCTACACCTTC. Protein product: CASRKDRRYTF.

The gene calls are TRBV6-1 and TRBJ2-7, with D unclear. The V gene lost 2 bases and the J gene lost 7 bases, with 6 bases spanning the gap. From germline, CDR1 is MNHNS and CDR2 SASEGT. This CDR3 has 11 residues. CDR3 loop: CASSELGEQYF. CDR3 DNA sequence: TGTGCCAGCAGTGAACTGGGAGAGCAGTACTTC.

This clone was detected only once. The chain joins TRBV19 to TRBJ1-3, with D perhaps TRBD1 (6 bases). Trimming pared 7 bases from V and 4 bases from J, leaving 20 bases between. The CDR3 is 16 residues long. Germline values: CDR1 LNHDA, CDR2 SQIVND (reference sequence). The CDR3 region is CASNNPGGAEGNTIYF. CDR3 in DNA: TGTGCCAGTAACAACCCGGGGGGGGCGGAAGGAAACACCATATATTTT.

The genes are TRBV18 and TRBJ1-1; D uncertain. V shed 3 bases and J shed 1 base, with 18 bases lying between them. The CDR3 has 17 amino acids. Germline values: CDR1 KGHSH, CDR2 LQKENI. The CDR3 DNA sequence: TGTGCCAGCTCACCTTTGCGAAAGGGAATGGGGAACACTGAAGCTTTCTTT. This sequence encodes CASSPLRKGMGNTEAFF.

With respect to this clone: At one end the junction does not follow the germline gene, possibly because of a read error. This chain links TRBV6-5 with TRBJ2-7; D is undetermined. The CDR3 runs to 11 residues. Germline V gene sequence: CDR1 MNHEY, CDR2 SVGAGI. The DNA of the CDR3 is TGTGCCAGCAGTCACTCCTACGAGCAGTACTTC. Its protein product is CASSHSYEQYF.